The next 3 T cell receptor beta chains were all read from a single sample in a study of T cell responses to AZD1222 COVID-19 vaccine. Sequencing used immunoSEQ multiplex PCR; TCRdb keeps in-frame clones, though not all of them. The sample contains fewer than 200,000 clones, about 89% of which appear only once. The sequenced sample was peripheral blood, obtained on day 0 of AZD1222 vaccination. These receptors came from an adult in good health.

V usage is TRBV3-1 (or the pseudogene TRBV3-2) and J usage is TRBJ1-2; D possibly corresponds to TRBD1 (5 bases). The germline V and J ends were trimmed by 2 bases and 5 bases, with 15 bases remaining between them. Germline lookup yields CDR1 LGHDT and CDR2 YNNKEL (reference sequence). The CDR3 totals 15 residues. This CDR3 is CASSQFPGNIYGYTF. CDR3 nucleotide sequence: TGTGCCAGCAGCCAATTCCCAGGGAATATATATGGCTACACCTTC.

This chain links TRBV18 with TRBJ1-3; D not certain. Looked up from germline, CDR1 is KGHSH and CDR2 is LQKENI. Trimming removed 5 bases from V and 4 bases from J, with 18 bases in between. This CDR3 is built from 16 residues. The CDR3 sequence: CASSSPYRWAGNTIYF. The CDR3 DNA follows: TGTGCCAGCTCATCTCCCTACCGTTGGGCCGGAAACACCATATATTTT. The full variable domain, rest sourced from reference TRBV18 and TRBJ1-3, is NAGVMQNPRHLVRRRGQEARLRCSPMKGHSHVYWYRQLPEEGLKFMVYLQKENIIDESGMPKERFSAEFPKEGPSILRIQQVVRGDSAAYFCASSSPYRWAGNTIYFGEGSWLTVV.

This clone was observed a handful of times. The V and J genes are TRBV4-3 and TRBJ2-6; tentatively, D is TRBD1 (5 bases). CDR1 LGHNA and CDR2 YSLEER come from the germline V gene. Trimming removed 4 bases from V and 8 bases from J, with 6 bases in between. The CDR3 sequence is 12 residues long. This CDR3 reads CASSRTPNVLTF. CDR3 DNA: TGCGCCAGCAGCCGGACACCCAACGTCCTGACTTTC.